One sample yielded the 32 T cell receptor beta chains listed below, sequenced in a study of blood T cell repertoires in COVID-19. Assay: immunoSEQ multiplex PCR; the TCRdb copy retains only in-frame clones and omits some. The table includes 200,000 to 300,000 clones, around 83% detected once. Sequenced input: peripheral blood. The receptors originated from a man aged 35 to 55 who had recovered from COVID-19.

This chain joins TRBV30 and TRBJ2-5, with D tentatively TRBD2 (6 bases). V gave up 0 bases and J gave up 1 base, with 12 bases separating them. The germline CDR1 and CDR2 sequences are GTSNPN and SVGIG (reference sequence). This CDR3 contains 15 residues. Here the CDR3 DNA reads TGTGCCTGGAGTGTATTAACTAGCACCCAAGAGACCCAGTACTTC. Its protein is CAWSVLTSTQETQYF.

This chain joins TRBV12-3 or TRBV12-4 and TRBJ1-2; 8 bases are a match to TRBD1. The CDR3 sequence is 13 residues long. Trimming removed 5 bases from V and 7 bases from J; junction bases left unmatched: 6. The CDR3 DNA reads TGTGCCAGCAGTCCAACAGGGGGAAGTGGCTACACCTTC. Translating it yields CASSPTGGSGYTF.

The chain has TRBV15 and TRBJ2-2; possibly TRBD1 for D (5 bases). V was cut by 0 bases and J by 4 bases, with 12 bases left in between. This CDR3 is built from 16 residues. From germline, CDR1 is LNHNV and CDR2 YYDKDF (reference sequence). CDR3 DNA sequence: TGTGCCACCAGCAGAGACCAGGGTCTCGGCACCGGGGAGCTGTTTTTT. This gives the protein CATSRDQGLGTGELFF.

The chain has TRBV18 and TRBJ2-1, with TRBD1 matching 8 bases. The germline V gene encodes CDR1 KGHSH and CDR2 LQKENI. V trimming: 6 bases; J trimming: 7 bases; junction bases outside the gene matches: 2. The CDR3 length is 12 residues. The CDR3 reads CASSTGANEQFF. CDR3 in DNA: TGTGCCAGCTCGACAGGGGCTAATGAGCAGTTCTTC.

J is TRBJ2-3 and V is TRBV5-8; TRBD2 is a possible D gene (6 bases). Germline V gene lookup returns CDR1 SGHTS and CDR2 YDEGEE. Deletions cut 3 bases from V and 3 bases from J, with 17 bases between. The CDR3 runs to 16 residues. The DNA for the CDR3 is TGTGCCAGCAGCTGGGGCGGGACCTCTCAAACAGATACGCAGTATTTT. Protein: CASSWGGTSQTDTQYF. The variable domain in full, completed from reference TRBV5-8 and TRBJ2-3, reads EAGVTQSPTHLIKTRGQQATLRCSPISGHTSVYWYQQALGLGLQFLLWYDEGEERNRGNFPPRFSGRQFPNYSSELNVNALELEDSALYLCASSWGGTSQTDTQYFGPGTRLTVL.

CDR3: CASSARQLNTEAFF. The CDR3 nucleotides read TGTGCCAGCAGCGCCCGACAGCTGAACACTGAAGCTTTCTTT. This rearrangement joins TRBV9 to TRBJ1-1, with D maybe TRBD1 (5 bases). The CDR3 contains 14 residues. V was trimmed by 3 bases and J by 0 bases, leaving 9 bases between them. Per the germline V gene, CDR1 is SGDLS and CDR2 is YYNGEE.

CDR3: CASSTLGLDNEQFF. The CDR3 nucleotides read TGTGCCAGCAGTACCCTGGGGCTAGACAATGAGCAGTTCTTC. The chain has TRBV27 and TRBJ2-1; a weak D match, TRBD1 (5 bases). CDR1 is MNHEY, CDR2 SMNVEV, per germline (reference sequence). V dropped 5 bases and J dropped 5 bases, with 13 bases sitting between them. The CDR3 totals 14 residues.

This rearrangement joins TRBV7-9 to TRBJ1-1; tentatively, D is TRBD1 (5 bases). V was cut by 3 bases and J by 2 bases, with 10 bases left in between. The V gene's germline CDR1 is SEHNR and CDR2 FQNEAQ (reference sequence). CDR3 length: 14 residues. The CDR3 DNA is TGTGCCAGCAGCTTTAAAGGGGCTAACACTGAAGCTTTCTTT. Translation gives CASSFKGANTEAFF.

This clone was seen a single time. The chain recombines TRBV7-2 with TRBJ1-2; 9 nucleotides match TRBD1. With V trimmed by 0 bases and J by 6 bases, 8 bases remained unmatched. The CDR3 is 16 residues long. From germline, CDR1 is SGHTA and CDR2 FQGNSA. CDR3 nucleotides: TGTGCCAGCAGCTTAGCGCCGGGACAGGGACCCCATGGCTACACCTTC. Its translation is CASSLAPGQGPHGYTF. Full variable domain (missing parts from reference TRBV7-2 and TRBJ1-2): GAGVSQSPSNKVTEKGKDVELRCDPISGHTALYWYRQSLGQGLEFLIYFQGNSAPDKSGLPSDRFSAERTGGSVSTLTIQRTQQEDSAVYLCASSLAPGQGPHGYTFGSGTRLTVV.

The CDR3 here is CAILSPQHF. The CDR3 region has the DNA TGTGCCATCCTTAGCCCCCAGCATTTT. The gene calls are TRBV10-3 and TRBJ1-5, with D unclear. CDR1 and CDR2 from the germline V gene are ENHRY and SYGVKD. Trimming removed 8 bases at V and 10 bases at J, with 6 bases between. This CDR3 is built from 9 residues.

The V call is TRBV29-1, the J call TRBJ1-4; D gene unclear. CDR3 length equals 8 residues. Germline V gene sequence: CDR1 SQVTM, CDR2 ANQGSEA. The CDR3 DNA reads TGCAGGGAGGGAAAACTGTTTTTT. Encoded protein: CREGKLFF.

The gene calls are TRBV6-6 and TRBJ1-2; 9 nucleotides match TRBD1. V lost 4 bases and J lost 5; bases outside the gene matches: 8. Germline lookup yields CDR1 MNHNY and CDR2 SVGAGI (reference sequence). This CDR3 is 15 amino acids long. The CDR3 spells CASSLPGQGTYGYTF. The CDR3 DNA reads TGTGCCAGCAGTTTACCGGGACAGGGAACATATGGCTACACCTTC.

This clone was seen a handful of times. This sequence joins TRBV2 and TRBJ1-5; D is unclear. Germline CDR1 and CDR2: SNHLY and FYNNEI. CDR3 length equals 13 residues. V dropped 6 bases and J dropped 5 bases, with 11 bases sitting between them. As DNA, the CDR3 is TGTGCCAGCAGGTTGGAGGTCGATCAGCCCCAGCATTTT. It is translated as CASRLEVDQPQHF. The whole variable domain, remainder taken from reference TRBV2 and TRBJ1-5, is EPEVTQTPSHQVTQMGQEVILRCVPISNHLYFYWYRQILGQKVEFLVSFYNNEISEKSEIFDDQFSVERPDGSNFTLKIRSTKLEDSAMYFCASRLEVDQPQHFGDGTRLSIL.

CDR3 sequence reads: CASSQGEGQLGTEAFF. In nucleotides, the CDR3 is TGCGCCAGCAGCCAAGGGGAAGGACAGTTAGGCACTGAAGCTTTCTTT. The chain combines TRBV4-3 with TRBJ1-1, with D tentatively TRBD1 (6 bases). The CDR3 consists of 16 residues. CDR1 and CDR2 from the germline V gene are LGHNA and YSLEER. Trimming left V 1 base short and J 4 bases short, with 16 bases between.

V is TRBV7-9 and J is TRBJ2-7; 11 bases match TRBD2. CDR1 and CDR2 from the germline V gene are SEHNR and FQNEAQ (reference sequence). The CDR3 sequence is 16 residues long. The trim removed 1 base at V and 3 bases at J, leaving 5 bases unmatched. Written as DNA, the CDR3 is TGTGCCAGCAGCTTAGTCGTCACTAGCGGGAGCTACGAGCAGTACTTC. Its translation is CASSLVVTSGSYEQYF. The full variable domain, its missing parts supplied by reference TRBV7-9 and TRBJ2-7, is DTGVSQNPRHKITKRGQNVTFRCDPISEHNRLYWYRQTLGQGPEFLTYFQNEAQLEKSRLLSDRFSAERPKGSFSTLEIQRTEQGDSAMYLCASSLVVTSGSYEQYFGPGTRLTVT.

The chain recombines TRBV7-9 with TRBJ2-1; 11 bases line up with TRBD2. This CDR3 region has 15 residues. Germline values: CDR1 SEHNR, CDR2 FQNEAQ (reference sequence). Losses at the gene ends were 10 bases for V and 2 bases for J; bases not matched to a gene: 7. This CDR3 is CATLTSGGPYNEQFF. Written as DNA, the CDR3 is TGTGCCACGCTTACTAGCGGGGGTCCCTACAATGAGCAGTTCTTC.

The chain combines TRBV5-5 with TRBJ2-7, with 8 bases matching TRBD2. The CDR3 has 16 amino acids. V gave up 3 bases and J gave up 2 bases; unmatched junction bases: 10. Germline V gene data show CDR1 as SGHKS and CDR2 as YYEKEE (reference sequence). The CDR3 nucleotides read TGTGCCAGCAGCTATGGCCTAGCGGGTGCCACCTACGAGCAGTACTTC. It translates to CASSYGLAGATYEQYF.

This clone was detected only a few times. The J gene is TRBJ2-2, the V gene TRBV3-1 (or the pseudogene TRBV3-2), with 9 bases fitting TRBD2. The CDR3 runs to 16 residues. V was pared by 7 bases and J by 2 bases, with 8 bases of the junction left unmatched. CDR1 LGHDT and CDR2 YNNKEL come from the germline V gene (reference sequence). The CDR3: CASTRSSGANTGELFF. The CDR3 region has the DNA TGTGCCAGCACCCGATCTAGCGGGGCTAACACCGGGGAGCTGTTTTTT.

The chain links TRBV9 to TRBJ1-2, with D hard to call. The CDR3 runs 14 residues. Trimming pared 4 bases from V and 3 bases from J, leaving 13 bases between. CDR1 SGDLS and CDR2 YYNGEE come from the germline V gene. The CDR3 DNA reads TGTGCCAGCAGCCTTAGGAGGAAATACTATGGCTACACCTTC. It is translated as CASSLRRKYYGYTF.

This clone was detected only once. The CDR3 reads CASSPLPRGNYGYTF. In DNA, the CDR3 is TGTGCCAGCAGCCCCCTCCCGCGGGGGAACTATGGCTACACCTTC. V and J are TRBV11-2 and TRBJ1-2, with a possible D match to TRBD1 (5 bases). Germline V gene lookup returns CDR1 SGHAT and CDR2 FQNNGV. V lost 5 bases and J lost 2, with 15 bases in between. This CDR3 has 15 residues.

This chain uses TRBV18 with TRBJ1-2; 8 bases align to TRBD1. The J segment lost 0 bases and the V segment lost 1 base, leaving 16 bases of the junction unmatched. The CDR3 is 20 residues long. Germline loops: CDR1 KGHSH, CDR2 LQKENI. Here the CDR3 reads CASSPLRTGGPKTTNYGYTF. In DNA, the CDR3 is TGTGCCAGCTCACCACTACGCACAGGGGGTCCGAAAACTACTAACTATGGCTACACCTTC.

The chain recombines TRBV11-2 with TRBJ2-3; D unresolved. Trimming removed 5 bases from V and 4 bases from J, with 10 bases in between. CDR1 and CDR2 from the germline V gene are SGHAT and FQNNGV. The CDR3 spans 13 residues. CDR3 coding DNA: TGTGCCAGCAGCGAAAGTAGTGCAGATACGCAGTATTTT. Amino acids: CASSESSADTQYF. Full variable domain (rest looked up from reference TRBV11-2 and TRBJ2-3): EAGVAQSPRYKIIEKRQSVAFWCNPISGHATLYWYQQILGQGPKLLIQFQNNGVVDDSQLPKDRFSAERLKGVDSTLKIQPAKLEDSAVYLCASSESSADTQYFGPGTRLTVL.

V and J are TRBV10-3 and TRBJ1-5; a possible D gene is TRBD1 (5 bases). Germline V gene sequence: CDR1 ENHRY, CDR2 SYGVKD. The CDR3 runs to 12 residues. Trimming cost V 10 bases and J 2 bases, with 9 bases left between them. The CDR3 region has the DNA TGTGCCACCGGAGGGGGCAATCAGCCCCAGCATTTT. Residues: CATGGGNQPQHF.

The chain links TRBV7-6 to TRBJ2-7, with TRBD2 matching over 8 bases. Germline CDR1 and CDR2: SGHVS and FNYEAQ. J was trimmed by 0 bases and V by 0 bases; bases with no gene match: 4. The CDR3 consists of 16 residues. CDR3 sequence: CASSLARGGSSYEQYF. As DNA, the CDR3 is TGTGCCAGCAGCTTAGCGCGCGGGGGGAGCTCCTACGAGCAGTACTTC.

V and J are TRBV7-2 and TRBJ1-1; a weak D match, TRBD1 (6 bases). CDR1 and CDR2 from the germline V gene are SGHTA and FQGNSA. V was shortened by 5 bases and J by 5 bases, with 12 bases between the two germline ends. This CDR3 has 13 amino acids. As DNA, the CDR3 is TGTGCCAGCAGCCATTCAGGGGTAACTGAAGCTTTCTTT. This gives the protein CASSHSGVTEAFF.

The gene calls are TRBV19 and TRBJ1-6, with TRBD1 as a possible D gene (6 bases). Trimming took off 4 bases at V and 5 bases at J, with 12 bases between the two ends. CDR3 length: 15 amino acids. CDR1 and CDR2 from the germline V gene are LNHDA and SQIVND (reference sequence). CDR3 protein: CASSRTVADNSPLHF. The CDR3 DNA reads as TGTGCCAGTAGTAGGACAGTCGCAGATAATTCACCCCTCCACTTT. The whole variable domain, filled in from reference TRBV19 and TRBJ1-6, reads DGGITQSPKYLFRKEGQNVTLSCEQNLNHDAMYWYRQDPGQGLRLIYYSQIVNDFQKGDIAEGYSVSREKKESFPLTVTSAQKNPTAFYLCASSRTVADNSPLHFGNGTRLTVT.

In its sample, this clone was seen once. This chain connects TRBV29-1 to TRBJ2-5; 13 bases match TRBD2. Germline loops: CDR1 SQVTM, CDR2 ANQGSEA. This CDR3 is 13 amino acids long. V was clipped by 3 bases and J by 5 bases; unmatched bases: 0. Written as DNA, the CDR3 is TGCAGCGTTGAGACTAGCGGGAGGGAGACCCAGTACTTC. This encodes CSVETSGRETQYF.

The DNA of the CDR3 is TGTGCCAGCACCGTCGGCGGTGTGGGGCTATTAGCAAACACCATATATTTT. This gives the protein CASTVGGVGLLANTIYF. This sequence joins TRBV28 and TRBJ1-3, with D possibly TRBD1 on 5 matching bases. This CDR3 comprises 17 residues. V lost 7 bases to trimming and J lost 6 bases, with 25 bases between them. Germline values: CDR1 MDHEN, CDR2 SYDVKM.

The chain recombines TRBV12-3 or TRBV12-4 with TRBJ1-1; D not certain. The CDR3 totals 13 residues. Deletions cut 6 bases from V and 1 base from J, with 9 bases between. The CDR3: CASSPRGNTEAFF. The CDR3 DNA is TGTGCCAGCAGCCCCCGCGGGAACACTGAAGCTTTCTTT.

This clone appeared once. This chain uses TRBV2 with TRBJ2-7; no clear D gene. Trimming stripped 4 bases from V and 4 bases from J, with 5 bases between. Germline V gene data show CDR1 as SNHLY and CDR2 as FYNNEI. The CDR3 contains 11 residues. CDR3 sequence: CASSVRYEQYF. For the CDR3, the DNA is TGTGCCAGCAGTGTGAGGTACGAGCAGTACTTC.

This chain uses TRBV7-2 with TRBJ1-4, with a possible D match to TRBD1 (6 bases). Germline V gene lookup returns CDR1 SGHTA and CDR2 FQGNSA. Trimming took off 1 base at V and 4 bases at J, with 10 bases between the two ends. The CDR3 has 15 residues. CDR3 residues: CASSLEGHLNEKLFF. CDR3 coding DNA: TGTGCCAGCAGCTTAGAGGGACACCTTAATGAAAAACTGTTTTTT.

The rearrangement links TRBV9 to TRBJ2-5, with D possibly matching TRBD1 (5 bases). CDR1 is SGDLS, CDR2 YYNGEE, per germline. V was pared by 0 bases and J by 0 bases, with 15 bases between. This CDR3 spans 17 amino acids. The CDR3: CASSVGGYGADQETQYF. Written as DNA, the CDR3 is TGTGCCAGCAGCGTAGGGGGCTACGGCGCCGACCAAGAGACCCAGTACTTC.